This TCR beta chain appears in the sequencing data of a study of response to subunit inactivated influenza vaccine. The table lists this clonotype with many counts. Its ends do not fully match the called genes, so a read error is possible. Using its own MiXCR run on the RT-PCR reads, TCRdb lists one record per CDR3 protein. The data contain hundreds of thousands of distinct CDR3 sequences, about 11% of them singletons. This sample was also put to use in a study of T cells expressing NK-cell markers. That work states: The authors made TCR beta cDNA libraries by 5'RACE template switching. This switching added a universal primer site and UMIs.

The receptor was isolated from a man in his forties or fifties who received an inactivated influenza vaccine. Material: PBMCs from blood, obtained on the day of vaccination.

CDR3 nucleotide sequence: TGTGCTAGCAGCTTAGAAAGCAGGAATGAGCAGTTCTTC. Translation: CASSLESRNEQFF. V and J are TRBV7-7 and TRBJ2-1; no firm D call. CDR1 is SSHAT, CDR2 FNYEAQ, per germline (reference sequence). CDR3 size: 13 residues.